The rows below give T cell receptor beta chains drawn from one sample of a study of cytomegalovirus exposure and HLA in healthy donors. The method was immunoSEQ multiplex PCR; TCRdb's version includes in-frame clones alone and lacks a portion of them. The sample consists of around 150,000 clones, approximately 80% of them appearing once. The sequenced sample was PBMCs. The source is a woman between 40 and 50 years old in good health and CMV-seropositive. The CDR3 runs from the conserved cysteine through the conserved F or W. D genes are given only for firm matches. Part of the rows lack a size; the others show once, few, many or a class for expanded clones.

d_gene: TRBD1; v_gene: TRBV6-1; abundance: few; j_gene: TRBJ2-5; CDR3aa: CASSTDRGQETQYF; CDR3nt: TGTGCCAGCAGTACGGACAGGGGGCAGGAGACCCAGTACTTC
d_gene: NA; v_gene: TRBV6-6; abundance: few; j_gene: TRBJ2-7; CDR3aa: CASKEVYEQYF; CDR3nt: TGTGCCAGCAAAGAGGTCTACGAGCAGTACTTC
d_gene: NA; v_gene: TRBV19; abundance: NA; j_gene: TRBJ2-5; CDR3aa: CASSMTDVETQYF; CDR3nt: TGTGCCAGTAGTATGACAGACGTCGAGACCCAGTACTTC
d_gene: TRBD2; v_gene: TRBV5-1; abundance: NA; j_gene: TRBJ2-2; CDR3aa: CASSLGGLEAGELFF; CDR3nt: TGCGCCAGCAGCTTGGGGGGACTAGAAGCCGGGGAGCTGTTTTTT
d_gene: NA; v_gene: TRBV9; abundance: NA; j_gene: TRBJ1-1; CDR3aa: CASSVVSRGTEAFF; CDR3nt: TGTGCCAGCAGCGTAGTTAGCCGCGGCACTGAAGCTTTCTTT
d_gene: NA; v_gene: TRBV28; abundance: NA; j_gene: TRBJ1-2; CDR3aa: CASSYRGRLFQYGYTF; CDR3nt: TGTGCCAGCAGTTATAGGGGCAGGCTATTCCAGTATGGCTACACCTTC
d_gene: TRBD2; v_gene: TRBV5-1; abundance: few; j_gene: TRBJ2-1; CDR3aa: CASSISGNEQFF; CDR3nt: TGCGCCAGCAGCATTAGCGGGAATGAGCAGTTCTTC
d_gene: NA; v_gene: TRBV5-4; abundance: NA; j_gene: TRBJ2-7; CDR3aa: CASSLYYEQYF; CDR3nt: TGTGCCAGCAGCCTCTACTACGAGCAGTACTTC
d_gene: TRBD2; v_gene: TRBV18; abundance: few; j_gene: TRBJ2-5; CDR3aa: CASSPRLAGGHDQETQYF; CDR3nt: TGTGCCAGCTCACCTAGACTAGCGGGGGGGCACGACCAAGAGACCCAGTACTTC
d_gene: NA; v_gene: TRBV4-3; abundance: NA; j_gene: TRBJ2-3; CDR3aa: CASSQEHWDTQYF; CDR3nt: TGCGCCAGCAGCCAAGAACATTGGGATACGCAGTATTTT
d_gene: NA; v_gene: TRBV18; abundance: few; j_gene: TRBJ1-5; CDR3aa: CASSPNSGSNQPQHF; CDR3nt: TGTGCCAGCTCACCAAATTCAGGTAGCAATCAGCCCCAGCATTTT
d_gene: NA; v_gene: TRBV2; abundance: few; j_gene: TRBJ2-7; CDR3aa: CASSLRVQYEQYF; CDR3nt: TGTGCCAGCTCCCTGCGGGTTCAATACGAGCAGTACTTC
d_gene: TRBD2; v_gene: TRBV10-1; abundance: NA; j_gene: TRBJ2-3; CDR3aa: CASSLAGEDTQYF; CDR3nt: TGCGCCAGCAGTCTAGCGGGGGAAGATACGCAGTATTTT
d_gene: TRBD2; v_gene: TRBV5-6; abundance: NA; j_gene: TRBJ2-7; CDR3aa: CASSLALAGVLSYEQYF; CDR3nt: TGTGCCAGCAGCTTGGCTCTAGCGGGAGTTCTTTCCTACGAGCAGTACTTC
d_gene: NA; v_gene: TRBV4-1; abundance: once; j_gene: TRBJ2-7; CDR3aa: CASSQAEGLYEQYF; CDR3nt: TGCGCCAGCAGCCAAGCGGAGGGCCTTTACGAGCAGTACTTC
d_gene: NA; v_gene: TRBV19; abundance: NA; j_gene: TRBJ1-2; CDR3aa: CASSINRQGHGYTF; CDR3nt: TGTGCCAGTAGTATAAATCGGCAGGGTCACGGCTACACCTTC
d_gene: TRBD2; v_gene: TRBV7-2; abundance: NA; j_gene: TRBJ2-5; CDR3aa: CASSLGASGGPQQETQYF; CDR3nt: TGTGCCAGCAGCTTAGGGGCTAGCGGGGGCCCCCAGCAAGAGACCCAGTACTTC
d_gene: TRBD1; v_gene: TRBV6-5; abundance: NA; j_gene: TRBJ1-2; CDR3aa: CASSPRDSKYGYTF; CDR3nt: TGTGCCAGCAGTCCCCGGGACAGCAAATATGGCTACACCTTC
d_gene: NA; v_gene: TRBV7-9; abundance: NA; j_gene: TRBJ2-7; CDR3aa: CASSLDPTGEQYF; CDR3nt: TGTGCCAGCAGCTTAGACCCTACCGGCGAGCAGTACTTC
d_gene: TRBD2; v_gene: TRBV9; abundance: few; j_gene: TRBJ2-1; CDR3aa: CASTTGTSGRAEQFF; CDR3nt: TGTGCCAGCACCACCGGGACTAGTGGGAGGGCTGAGCAGTTCTTC
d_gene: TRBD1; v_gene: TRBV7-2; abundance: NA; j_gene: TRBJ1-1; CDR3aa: CASSLRGPTLTEAFF; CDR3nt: TGTGCCAGCAGCTTAAGGGGGCCGACCCTTACTGAAGCTTTCTTT
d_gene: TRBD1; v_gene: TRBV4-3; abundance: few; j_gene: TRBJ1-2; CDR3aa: CASSQAFTGQGYGYTF; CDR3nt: TGCGCCAGCAGCCAAGCTTTTACGGGACAGGGTTATGGCTACACCTTC
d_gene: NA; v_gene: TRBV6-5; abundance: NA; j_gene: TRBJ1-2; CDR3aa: CASRPSDTSNYGYTF; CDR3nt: TGTGCCAGCAGACCCTCGGACACGTCTAACTATGGCTACACCTTC
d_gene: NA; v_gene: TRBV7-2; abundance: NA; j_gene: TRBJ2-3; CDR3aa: CASSFSRDTQYF; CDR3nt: TGTGCCAGCAGCTTTAGTCGGGATACGCAGTATTTT
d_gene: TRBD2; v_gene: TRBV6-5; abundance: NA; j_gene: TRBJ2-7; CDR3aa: CASSPPSGRFYEQYF; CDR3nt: TGTGCCAGCAGTCCCCCTAGCGGGAGGTTTTACGAGCAGTACTTC
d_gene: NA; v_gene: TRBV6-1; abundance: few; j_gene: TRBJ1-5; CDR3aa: CASSGAWSNQPQHF; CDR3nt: TGTGCCAGCAGTGGGGCGTGGAGCAATCAGCCCCAGCATTTT
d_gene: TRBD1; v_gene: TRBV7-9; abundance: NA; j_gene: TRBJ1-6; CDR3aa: CASSLTGGGSPLHF; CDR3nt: TGTGCCAGCAGCCTCACAGGGGGCGGATCACCCCTCCACTTT
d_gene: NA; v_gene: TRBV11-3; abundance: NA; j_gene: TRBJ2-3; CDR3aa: CASSLIDLQYF; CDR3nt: TGTGCCAGCAGCTTAATAGATCTCCAGTATTTT
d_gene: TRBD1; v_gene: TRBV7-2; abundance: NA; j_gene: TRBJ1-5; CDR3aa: CASSPTGAAQHF; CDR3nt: TGTGCCAGCAGTCCGACAGGGGCCGCCCAGCATTTT
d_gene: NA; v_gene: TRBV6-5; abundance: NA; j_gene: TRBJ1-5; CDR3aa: CASSYSTEGNQPQHF; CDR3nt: TGTGCCAGCAGTTACTCGACGGAGGGAAATCAGCCCCAGCATTTT
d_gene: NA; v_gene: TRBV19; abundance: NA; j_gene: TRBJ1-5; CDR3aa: CASSMYSGLQPQHF; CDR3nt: TGTGCCAGTAGTATGTATTCAGGGTTGCAGCCCCAGCATTTT
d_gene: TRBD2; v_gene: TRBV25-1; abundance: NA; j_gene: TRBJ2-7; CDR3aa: CASSEGGLAGAYEQYF; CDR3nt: TGTGCCAGCAGTGAAGGGGGACTAGCGGGAGCCTACGAGCAGTACTTC
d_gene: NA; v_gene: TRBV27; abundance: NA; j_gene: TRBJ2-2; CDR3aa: CASSPDFTPNTGELFF; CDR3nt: TGTGCCAGCAGTCCGGACTTCACCCCGAACACCGGGGAGCTGTTTTTT
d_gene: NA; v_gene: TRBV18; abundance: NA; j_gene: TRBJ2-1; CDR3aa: CASSPTGGAYNEQFF; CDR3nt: TGTGCCAGCTCACCCACAGGTGGGGCCTACAATGAGCAGTTCTTC
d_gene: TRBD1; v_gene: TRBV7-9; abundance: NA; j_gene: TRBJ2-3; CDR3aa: CASSPSRFRGTDTQYF; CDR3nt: TGTGCCAGCAGCCCCAGTCGGTTCAGGGGGACAGATACGCAGTATTTT
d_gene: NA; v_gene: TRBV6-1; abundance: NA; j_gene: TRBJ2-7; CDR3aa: CASSEASQGYYYEQYF; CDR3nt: TGTGCCAGCAGTGAAGCTTCACAGGGATACTACTACGAGCAGTACTTC
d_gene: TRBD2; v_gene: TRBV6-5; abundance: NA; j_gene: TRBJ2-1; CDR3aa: CASSVRLATYNEQFF; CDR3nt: TGTGCCAGCAGTGTCCGACTAGCGACCTACAATGAGCAGTTCTTC
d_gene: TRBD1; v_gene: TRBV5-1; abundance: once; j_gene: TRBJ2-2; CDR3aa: CASSLRQGNTGELFF; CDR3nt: TGCGCCAGCAGCTTGAGACAGGGAAACACCGGGGAGCTGTTTTTT
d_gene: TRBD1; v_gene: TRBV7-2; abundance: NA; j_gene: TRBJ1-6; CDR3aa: CASRTGLGAPLHF; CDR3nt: TGTGCCAGCAGGACAGGGCTGGGGGCACCCCTCCACTTT
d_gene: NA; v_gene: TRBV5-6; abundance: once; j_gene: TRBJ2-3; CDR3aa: CASSLAGAGAPTDTQYF; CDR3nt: TGTGCCAGCAGCTTGGCCGGTGCGGGGGCCCCCACAGATACGCAGTATTTT
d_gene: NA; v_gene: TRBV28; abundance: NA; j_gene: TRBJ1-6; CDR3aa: CASSPLLGQGSYNSPLHF; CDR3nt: TGTGCCAGCAGTCCCCTCCTGGGGCAGGGCTCCTATAATTCACCCCTCCACTTT
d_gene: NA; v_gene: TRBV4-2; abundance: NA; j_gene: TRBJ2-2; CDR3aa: CASSPGSRTTNTGELFF; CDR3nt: TGTGCCAGCAGCCCCGGGAGTCGAACCACGAACACCGGGGAGCTGTTTTTT
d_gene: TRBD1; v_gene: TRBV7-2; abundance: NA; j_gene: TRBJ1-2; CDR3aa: CASSQETGGNYGYTF; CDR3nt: TGTGCCAGCAGCCAAGAGACAGGGGGCAACTATGGCTACACCTTC
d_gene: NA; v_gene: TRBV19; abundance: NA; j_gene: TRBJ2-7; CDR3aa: CASSFSGLAYEQYF; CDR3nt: TGTGCCAGTAGTTTCTCAGGTCTGGCCTACGAGCAGTACTTC
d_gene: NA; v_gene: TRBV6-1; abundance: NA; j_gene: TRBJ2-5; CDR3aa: CASSDPVRETQYF; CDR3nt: TGTGCCAGCAGTGACCCGGTCAGGGAGACCCAGTACTTC
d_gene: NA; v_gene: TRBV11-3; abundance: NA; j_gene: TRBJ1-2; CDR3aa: CASSLDEGYTF; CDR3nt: TGTGCCAGCAGCTTAGATGAGGGCTACACCTTC
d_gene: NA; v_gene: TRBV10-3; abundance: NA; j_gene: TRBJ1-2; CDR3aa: CATQVAGDYGYTF; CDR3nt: TGTGCCACCCAAGTTGCAGGGGACTATGGCTACACCTTC
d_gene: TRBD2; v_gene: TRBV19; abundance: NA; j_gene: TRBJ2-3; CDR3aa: CASSPREGADTQYF; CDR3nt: TGTGCCAGTAGTCCGCGGGAGGGGGCAGATACGCAGTATTTT
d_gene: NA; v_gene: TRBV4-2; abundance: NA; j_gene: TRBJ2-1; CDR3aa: CASTRGTGMSGSKNEQFF; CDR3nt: TGTGCCAGCACCCGTGGGACAGGGATGAGCGGGAGCAAAAATGAGCAGTTCTTC
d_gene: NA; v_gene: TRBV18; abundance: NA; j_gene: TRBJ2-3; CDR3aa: CASSPIALDTQYF; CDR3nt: TGTGCCAGCTCACCAATTGCGTTAGATACGCAGTATTTT
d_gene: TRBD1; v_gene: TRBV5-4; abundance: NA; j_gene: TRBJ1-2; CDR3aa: CASSGTGGNGYTF; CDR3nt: TGTGCCAGCAGCGGGACAGGGGGCAATGGCTACACCTTC
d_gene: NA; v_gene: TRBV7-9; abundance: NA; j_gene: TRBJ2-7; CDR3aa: CASSPTIYEQYF; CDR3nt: TGTGCCAGCAGCCCCACTATCTACGAGCAGTACTTC
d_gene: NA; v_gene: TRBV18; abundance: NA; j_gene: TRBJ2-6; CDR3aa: CASSAGTPSSGANVLTF; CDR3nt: TGTGCCAGCTCAGCTGGGACACCTAGCTCTGGGGCCAACGTCCTGACTTTC
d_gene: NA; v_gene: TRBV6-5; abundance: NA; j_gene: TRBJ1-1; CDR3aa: CASSYGQITEAFF; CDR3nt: TGTGCCAGCAGTTACGGACAGATCACTGAAGCTTTCTTT
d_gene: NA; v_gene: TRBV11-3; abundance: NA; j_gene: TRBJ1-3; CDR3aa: CASRQSLDNGNTIYF; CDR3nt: TGTGCCAGCCGTCAATCTCTGGACAACGGGAACACCATATATTTT
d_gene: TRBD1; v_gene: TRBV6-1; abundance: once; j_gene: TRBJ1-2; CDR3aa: CASSEGTGGSNYGYTF; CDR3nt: TGTGCCAGCAGTGAAGGGACAGGGGGCTCTAACTATGGCTACACCTTC
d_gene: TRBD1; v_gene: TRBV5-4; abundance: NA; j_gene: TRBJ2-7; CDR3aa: CASSLAATGLYEQYF; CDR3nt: TGTGCCAGCAGCTTGGCCGCGACAGGGCTCTACGAGCAGTACTTC
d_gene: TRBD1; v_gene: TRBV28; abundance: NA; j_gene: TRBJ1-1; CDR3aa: CASSPFSGTANTEAFF; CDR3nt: TGTGCCAGCAGTCCCTTCTCCGGGACAGCGAACACTGAAGCTTTCTTT
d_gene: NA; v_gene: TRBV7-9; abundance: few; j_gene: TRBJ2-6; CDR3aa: CASLASGANVLTF; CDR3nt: TGTGCCAGCTTGGCCTCTGGGGCCAACGTCCTGACTTTC